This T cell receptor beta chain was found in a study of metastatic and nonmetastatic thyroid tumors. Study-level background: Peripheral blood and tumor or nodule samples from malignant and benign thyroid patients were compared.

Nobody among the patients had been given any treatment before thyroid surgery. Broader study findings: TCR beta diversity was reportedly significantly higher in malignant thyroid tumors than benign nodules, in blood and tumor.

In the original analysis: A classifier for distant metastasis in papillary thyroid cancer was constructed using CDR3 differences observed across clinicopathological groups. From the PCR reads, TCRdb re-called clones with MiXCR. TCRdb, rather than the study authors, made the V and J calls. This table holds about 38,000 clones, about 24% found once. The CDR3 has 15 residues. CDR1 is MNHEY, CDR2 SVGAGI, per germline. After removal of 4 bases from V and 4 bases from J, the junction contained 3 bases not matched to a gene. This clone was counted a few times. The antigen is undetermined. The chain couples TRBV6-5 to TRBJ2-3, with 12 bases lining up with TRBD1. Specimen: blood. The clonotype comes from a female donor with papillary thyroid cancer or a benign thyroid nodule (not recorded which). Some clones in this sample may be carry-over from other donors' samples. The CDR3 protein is CASSSGTGGPDTQYF. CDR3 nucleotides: TGTGCCAGCAGTTCCGGGACAGGGGGCCCAGATACGCAGTATTTT.